These 7 T cell receptor beta chains share one sample of origin, sequenced in a study of cytomegalovirus exposure and HLA in healthy donors. This PCR relied on a set of 60 Vbeta primers and 13 Jbeta primers. This table comes from immunoSEQ multiplex PCR, and its TCRdb copy is limited to in-frame clones, with some not included. The sample records fewer than 200,000 clones, roughly 80% being singletons. The specimen was PBMCs. The receptors were gathered from a human donor in good health.

The J gene is TRBJ1-6, the V gene TRBV2; D possibly corresponds to TRBD1 (5 bases). This CDR3 has 13 residues. Per germline, CDR1 SNHLY and CDR2 FYNNEI. Trimming took 8 bases from V and 9 from J, leaving 14 bases between them. The CDR3 nucleotides read TGTGCCAGCTGCTCGGGGGTTATTTCACCCCTCCACTTT. As protein: CASCSGVISPLHF.

This rearrangement joins TRBV7-2 to TRBJ2-3; TRBD2 agrees at 11 bases. V trimming: 5 bases; J trimming: 0 bases; junction bases outside the gene matches: 7. The CDR3 is made up of 17 amino acids. Germline V lookup: CDR1 SGHTA, CDR2 FQGNSA. The chain's CDR3 is CASSKQASGGSTDTQYF. CDR3 nucleotides: TGTGCCAGCAGCAAACAAGCTAGCGGGGGGAGCACAGATACGCAGTATTTT.

V and J are TRBV18 and TRBJ1-6; D gene ambiguous. Germline V gene lookup returns CDR1 KGHSH and CDR2 LQKENI. The CDR3 contains 16 residues. With 3 bases removed from V and 0 bases from J, the gap between germline ends came to 9 bases. The CDR3: CASSPFPGSYNSPLHF. The CDR3 nucleotides are TGTGCCAGCTCACCCTTTCCGGGCTCCTATAATTCACCCCTCCACTTT.

J is TRBJ1-1 and V is TRBV5-4; 7 positions match TRBD1. The CDR3 sequence is 14 residues long. Germline assignment: CDR1 SGHNT and CDR2 YYREEE (reference sequence). V gave up 0 bases and J gave up 8 bases; unmatched junction bases: 7. CDR3 loop: CASSLGGTEGEAFF. CDR3 nucleotides: TGTGCCAGCAGCTTGGGGGGGACAGAAGGAGAAGCTTTCTTT.

The table lists this clone with a count of one. This sequence joins TRBV5-6 and TRBJ1-2, with TRBD1 matching over 8 bases. The CDR3 extends over 14 amino acids. V was pared by 0 bases and J by 2 bases, with 0 bases of the junction left unmatched. Per germline, CDR1 SGHDT and CDR2 YYEEEE. The chain's CDR3 is CASSLGQGNYGYTF. The DNA for the CDR3 is TGTGCCAGCAGCTTGGGACAGGGGAACTATGGCTACACCTTC.

V usage is TRBV27 and J usage is TRBJ2-7, with a possible D match to TRBD2 (5 bases). Germline V CDR1 and CDR2: MNHEY, SMNVEV (reference sequence). The CDR3 consists of 14 residues. The germline V and J ends were trimmed by 4 bases and 0 bases, with 10 bases remaining between them. DNA for the CDR3: TGTGCCAGCAGTTCGTCGGGGATCTCCTACGAGCAGTACTTC. It encodes CASSSSGISYEQYF.

The rearrangement uses TRBV4-3 and TRBJ2-5; 7 nucleotides line up with TRBD2. Per the germline V gene, CDR1 is LGHNA and CDR2 is YSLEER. V lost 3 bases, J lost 3 bases, and 4 bases stayed unmatched. This CDR3 is built from 14 residues. The CDR3 bases are TGCGCCAGCAGCCAGGAGCTAGCGGAAGAGACCCAGTACTTC. Residues: CASSQELAEETQYF.